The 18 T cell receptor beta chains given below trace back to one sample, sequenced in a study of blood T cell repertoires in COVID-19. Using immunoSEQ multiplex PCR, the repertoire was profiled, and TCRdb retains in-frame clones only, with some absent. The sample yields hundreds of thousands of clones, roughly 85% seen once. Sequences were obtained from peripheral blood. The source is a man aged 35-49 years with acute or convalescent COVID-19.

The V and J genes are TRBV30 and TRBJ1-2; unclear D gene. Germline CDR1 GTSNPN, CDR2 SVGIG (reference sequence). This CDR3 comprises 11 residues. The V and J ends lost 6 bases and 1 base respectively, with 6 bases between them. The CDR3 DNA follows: TGTGCCTGCCCTCTTAACTATGGCTACACCTTC. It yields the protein CACPLNYGYTF.

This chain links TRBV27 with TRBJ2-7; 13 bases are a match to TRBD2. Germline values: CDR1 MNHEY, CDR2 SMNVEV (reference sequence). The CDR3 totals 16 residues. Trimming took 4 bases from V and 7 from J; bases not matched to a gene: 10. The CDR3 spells CASSSTPGLAGKEQYF. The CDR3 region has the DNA TGTGCCAGCAGTTCTACTCCGGGACTAGCGGGGAAAGAGCAGTACTTC.

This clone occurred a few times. CDR3 region: CASSFFPGGGQSGELFF. DNA for the CDR3: TGTGCCAGCAGCTTTTTCCCAGGCGGGGGCCAATCCGGGGAGCTGTTTTTT. The genes are TRBV7-9 and TRBJ2-2; D may be TRBD2 (7 bases). This CDR3 spans 17 amino acids. Trimming left V 3 bases short and J 6 bases short, with 20 bases between. Per the germline V gene, CDR1 is SEHNR and CDR2 is FQNEAQ (reference sequence).

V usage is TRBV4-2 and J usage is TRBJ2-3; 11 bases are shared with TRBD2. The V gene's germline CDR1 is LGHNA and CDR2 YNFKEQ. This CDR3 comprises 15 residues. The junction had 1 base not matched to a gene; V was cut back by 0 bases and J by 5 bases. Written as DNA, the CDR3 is TGTGCCAGCAGCCAAGACGGGACTAGCGGAGATACGCAGTATTTT. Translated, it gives CASSQDGTSGDTQYF.

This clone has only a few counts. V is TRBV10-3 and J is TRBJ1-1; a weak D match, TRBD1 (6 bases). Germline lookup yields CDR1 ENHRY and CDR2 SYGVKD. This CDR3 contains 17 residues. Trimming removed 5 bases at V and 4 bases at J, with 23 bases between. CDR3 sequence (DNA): TGTGCCATCAGTCCCGAGGCCCGCGGACAGCGGCTCACTGAAGCTTTCTTT. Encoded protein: CAISPEARGQRLTEAFF.

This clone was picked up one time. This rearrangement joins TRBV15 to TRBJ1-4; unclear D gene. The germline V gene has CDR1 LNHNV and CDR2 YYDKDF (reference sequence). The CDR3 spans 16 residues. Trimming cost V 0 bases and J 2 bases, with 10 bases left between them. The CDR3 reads CATSRDSPGTNEKLFF. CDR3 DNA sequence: TGTGCCACCAGCAGAGATAGTCCGGGTACTAATGAAAAACTGTTTTTT.

The CDR3: CAWSVGAGIEGYTF. CDR3 coding DNA: TGTGCCTGGAGTGTAGGGGCAGGTATAGAAGGCTACACCTTC. This chain connects TRBV30 to TRBJ1-2, with D possibly TRBD1 on 5 matching bases. CDR1 and CDR2 from the germline V gene are GTSNPN and SVGIG (reference sequence). This CDR3 spans 14 amino acids. Deletions cut 0 bases from V and 8 bases from J, with 16 bases between.

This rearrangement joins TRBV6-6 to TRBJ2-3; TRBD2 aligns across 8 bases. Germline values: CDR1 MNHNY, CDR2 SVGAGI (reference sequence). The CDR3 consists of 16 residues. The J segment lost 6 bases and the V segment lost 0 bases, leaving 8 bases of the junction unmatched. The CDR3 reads CASSYSGTSLVDTQYF. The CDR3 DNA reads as TGTGCCAGCAGTTACTCTGGGACTAGTTTGGTTGATACGCAGTATTTT.

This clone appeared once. The DNA for the CDR3 is TGTGCCATCAGAACAGAGAATCAGCCCCAGCATTTT. This gives the protein CAIRTENQPQHF. The gene calls are TRBV10-3 and TRBJ1-5; no definite D call. Germline CDR1 and CDR2: ENHRY and SYGVKD. CDR3 length: 12 amino acids. V was pared by 6 bases and J by 4 bases, with 7 bases between.

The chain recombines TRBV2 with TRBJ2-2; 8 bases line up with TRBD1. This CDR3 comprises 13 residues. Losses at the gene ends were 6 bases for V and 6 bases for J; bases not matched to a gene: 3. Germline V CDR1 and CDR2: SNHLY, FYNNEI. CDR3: CASREQGAGELFF. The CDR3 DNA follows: TGTGCCAGCAGGGAACAGGGGGCCGGGGAGCTGTTTTTT.

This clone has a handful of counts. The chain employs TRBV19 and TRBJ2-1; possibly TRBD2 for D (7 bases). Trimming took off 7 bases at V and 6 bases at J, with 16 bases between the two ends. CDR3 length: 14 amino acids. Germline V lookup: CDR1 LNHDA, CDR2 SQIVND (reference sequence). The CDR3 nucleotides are TGTGCCAGTATGCGGGGGCGAGGGGTCAATGAGCAGTTCTTC. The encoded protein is CASMRGRGVNEQFF.

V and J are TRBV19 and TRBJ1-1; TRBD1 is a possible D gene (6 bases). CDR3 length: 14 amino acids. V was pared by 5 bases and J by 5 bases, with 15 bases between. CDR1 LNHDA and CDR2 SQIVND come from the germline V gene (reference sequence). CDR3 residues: CASSALGGVTEAFF. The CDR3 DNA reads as TGTGCCAGTAGTGCCCTAGGGGGGGTAACTGAAGCTTTCTTT. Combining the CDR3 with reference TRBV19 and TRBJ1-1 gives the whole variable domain DGGITQSPKYLFRKEGQNVTLSCEQNLNHDAMYWYRQDPGQGLRLIYYSQIVNDFQKGDIAEGYSVSREKKESFPLTVTSAQKNPTAFYLCASSALGGVTEAFFGQGTRLTVV.

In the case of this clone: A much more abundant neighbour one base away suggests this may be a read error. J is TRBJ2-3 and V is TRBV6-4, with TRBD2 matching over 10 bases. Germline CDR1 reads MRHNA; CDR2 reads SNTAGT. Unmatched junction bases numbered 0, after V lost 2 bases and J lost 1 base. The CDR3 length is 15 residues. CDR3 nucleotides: TGTGCCAGCAGTGACACTAGCGGGGGCACAGATACGCAGTATTTT. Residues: CASSDTSGGTDTQYF.

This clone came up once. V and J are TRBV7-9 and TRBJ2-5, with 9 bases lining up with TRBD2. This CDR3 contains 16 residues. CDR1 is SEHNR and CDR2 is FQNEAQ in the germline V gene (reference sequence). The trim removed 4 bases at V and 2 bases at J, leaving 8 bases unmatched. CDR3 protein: CASSYQGTSSQETQYF. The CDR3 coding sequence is TGTGCCAGCAGCTACCAAGGGACTAGCAGTCAAGAGACCCAGTACTTC.

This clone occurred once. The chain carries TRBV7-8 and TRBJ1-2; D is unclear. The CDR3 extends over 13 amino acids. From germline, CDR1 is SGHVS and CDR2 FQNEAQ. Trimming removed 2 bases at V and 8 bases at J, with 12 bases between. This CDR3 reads CASSLSLVTGYTF. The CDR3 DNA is TGTGCCAGCAGCTTAAGTTTGGTAACAGGCTACACCTTC.

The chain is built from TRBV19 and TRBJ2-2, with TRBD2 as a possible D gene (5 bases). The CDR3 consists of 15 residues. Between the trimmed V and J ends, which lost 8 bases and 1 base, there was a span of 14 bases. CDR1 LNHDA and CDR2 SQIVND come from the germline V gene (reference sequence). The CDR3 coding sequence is TGTGCCAGTCGCCCCCCTAGCTTGAACACCGGGGAGCTGTTTTTT. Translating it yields CASRPPSLNTGELFF.

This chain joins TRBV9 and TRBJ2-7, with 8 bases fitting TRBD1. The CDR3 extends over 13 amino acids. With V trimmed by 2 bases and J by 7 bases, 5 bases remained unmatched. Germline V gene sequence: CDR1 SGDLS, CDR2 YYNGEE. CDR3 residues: CASSVQGAEEQYF. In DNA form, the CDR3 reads TGTGCCAGCAGCGTCCAGGGGGCGGAGGAGCAGTACTTC.

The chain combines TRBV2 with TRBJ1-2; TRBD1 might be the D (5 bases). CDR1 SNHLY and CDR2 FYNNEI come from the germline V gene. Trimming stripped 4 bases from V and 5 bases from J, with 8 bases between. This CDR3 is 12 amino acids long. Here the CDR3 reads CASSGPGYGYTF. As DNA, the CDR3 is TGTGCCAGCAGTGGTCCAGGGTATGGCTACACCTTC.